This TCR beta chain stems from a study of shared clonotypes between healthy human individuals. Study in general: The plates for each donor numbered three CD4 naive, three CD4 memory, two CD8 naive and one CD8 memory. Whole-study results and caveats: Of the naive CD4 clonotypes, around 5% were shared across a handful of donors.

TCRdb's copy holds only in-frame clones and misses some; the assay was immunoSEQ multiplex PCR. Altogether some 2,400,000 clones are present, approximately 94% being singletons, with the ten largest covering roughly 0.13%. About this clone itself: What it binds is not known.

This CDR3 is 16 amino acids long. Germline CDR1 and CDR2: ENHRY and SYGVKD. Trimming took 0 bases from V and 2 from J; bases not matched to a gene: 3. Memory CD4+ cells were the fraction left after CD45RA+ naive selection. The sequence came from a young man in good health. The V and J genes are TRBV10-3 and TRBJ2-3; 9 positions agree with TRBD2. The source material was naive CD4+ T cells sorted from blood. The subset was: CD45RA+ positively selected. The CDR3 protein is CAISESVAGATDTQYF. CDR3 nucleotide sequence: TGTGCCATCAGTGAGTCGGTAGCGGGGGCCACAGATACGCAGTATTTT.